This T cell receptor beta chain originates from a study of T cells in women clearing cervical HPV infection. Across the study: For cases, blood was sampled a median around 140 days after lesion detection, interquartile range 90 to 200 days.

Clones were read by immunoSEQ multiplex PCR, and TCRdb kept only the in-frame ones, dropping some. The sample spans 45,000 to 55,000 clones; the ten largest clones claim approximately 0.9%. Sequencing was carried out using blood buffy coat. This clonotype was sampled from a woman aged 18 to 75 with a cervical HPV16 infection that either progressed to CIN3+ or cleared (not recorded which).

CDR3: CASSNNPNSNQPQYF. The sequenced part of the CDR3 DNA is TGTGCCAGCAGCAACAACCCGAACAGCAATCAGCCG. V usage is TRBV11-2 and J usage is TRBJ2-3; D unresolved. From the germline J gene comes the end of the CDR3, since the read stops 3 residues before it. CDR3 length: 15 residues. The germline V gene has CDR1 SGHAT and CDR2 FQNNGV.